This is a list of T cell receptor beta chains from one sample in a study of PD-L1 blockade in urothelial cancer. Profiled with immunoSEQ multiplex PCR; TCRdb holds only in-frame clones, not every one. Of 65,000 to 90,000 clones detected, 84% appear once; the ten largest clones hold around a tenth. Sequenced material: PBMCs, taken around atezolizumab (anti-PD-L1) treatment. The receptor set was obtained from a woman in her 70s with urothelial cancer. The CDR3 runs from the conserved cysteine through the conserved F or W. A D gene is named only where the DNA matches it firmly. Rows may omit the clone size; those that give it use once, few, many or a size class.

>TRBJ2-3|15|-|-|TRBV27
CASSLLRPGADTQYF
TGTGCCAGCAGTTTATTGCGACCCGGGGCAGATACGCAGTATTTT
>TRBJ2-3|14|TRBD2|-|TRBV4-3
CASSPGLGTDTQYF
TGCGCCAGCAGCCCGGGACTAGGAACAGATACGCAGTATTTT
>TRBJ2-7|13|-|-|TRBV9
CASSVDGPYEQYF
TGTGCCAGCAGCGTAGATGGCCCCTACGAGCAGTACTTC
>TRBJ2-5|14|-|-|TRBV11-2
CASSLVAEQETQYF
TGTGCCAGCAGCTTAGTTGCGGAGCAAGAGACCCAGTACTTC
>TRBJ2-1|15|TRBD2|-|TRBV6-1
CASSDPGLAGVEQFF
TGTGCCAGCAGTGACCCGGGACTAGCGGGAGTCGAGCAGTTCTTC
>TRBJ2-5|15|TRBD1|-|TRBV25-1
CASSARQGTGETQYF
TGTGCCAGCAGTGCCCGACAGGGTACCGGGGAGACCCAGTACTTC
>TRBJ2-7|13|TRBD1|-|TRBV28
CASGDRGNYEQYF
TGTGCCAGCGGAGACAGGGGTAACTACGAGCAGTACTTC
>TRBJ2-7|14|TRBD1|-|TRBV29-1
CSVEPTGQGNEQYF
TGCAGCGTTGAACCCACGGGACAGGGGAACGAGCAGTACTTC
>TRBJ2-1|14|-|once|TRBV5-6
CASSSYGRPNEQFF
TGTGCCAGCAGCTCTTACGGGAGACCAAATGAGCAGTTCTTC
>TRBJ1-2|18|TRBD1|-|TRBV4-3
CASSQGGTGAGANYGYTF
TGCGCCAGCAGCCAAGGTGGTACAGGGGCTGGAGCTAACTATGGCTACACCTTC
>TRBJ2-1|16|TRBD2|-|TRBV11-2
CASSLGGLAGYNEQFF
TGTGCCAGCAGCTTAGGAGGACTAGCGGGTTACAATGAGCAGTTCTTC
>TRBJ2-7|13|TRBD1|-|TRBV10-3
CAISSGTGVEQYF
TGTGCCATCAGCTCCGGGACAGGCGTCGAGCAGTACTTC
>TRBJ2-5|15|-|-|TRBV7-7
CASSSGPGGLETQYF
TGTGCCAGCAGCTCAGGCCCCGGGGGGCTGGAGACCCAGTACTTC
>TRBJ1-5|12|-|-|TRBV7-2
CASSLPGQTQHF
TGTGCCAGCAGCTTACCGGGACAAACCCAGCATTTT
>TRBJ2-7|16|-|-|TRBV6-1
CASSERLQRSSYEQYF
TGTGCCAGCAGTGAAAGGCTGCAGCGCAGCTCCTACGAGCAGTACTTC
>TRBJ2-3|16|-|-|TRBV7-2
CASSLLGQPSTDTQYF
TGTGCCAGCAGCTTATTAGGACAGCCTAGCACAGATACGCAGTATTTT
>TRBJ2-3|14|-|-|TRBV28
CASSSVQPGDTQYF
TGTGCCAGCAGTTCCGTCCAGCCCGGGGATACGCAGTATTTT
>TRBJ1-2|14|-|few|TRBV6-6
CASSYGEADYGYTF
TGTGCCAGCAGTTACGGGGAGGCAGATTATGGCTACACCTTC
>TRBJ1-6|17|-|-|TRBV21-1
CASSKSKKTGVNSPLHF
TGTGCCAGCAGCAAATCGAAAAAGACAGGGGTTAATTCACCCCTCCACTTT
>TRBJ1-2|16|-|-|TRBV5-1
CASSLAGGATFYGYTF
TGCGCCAGCAGCTTGGCCGGTGGAGCAACCTTCTATGGCTACACCTTC
>TRBJ1-2|13|-|-|TRBV4-3
CASSPDRNYGYTF
TGCGCCAGCAGTCCCGACAGAAACTATGGCTACACCTTC
>TRBJ2-7|14|-|-|TRBV7-9
CASSLAGTPDEQYF
TGTGCCAGCAGCTTAGCGGGGACACCCGACGAGCAGTACTTC
>TRBJ2-5|15|TRBD2|-|TRBV27
CASSIAGQHGETQYF
TGTGCCAGCAGCATAGCGGGGCAGCACGGTGAGACCCAGTACTTC
>TRBJ1-5|15|TRBD1|-|TRBV6-1
CASSEATGNFQPQHF
TGTGCCAGCAGTGAAGCGACAGGGAATTTTCAGCCCCAGCATTTT
>TRBJ1-5|16|-|-|TRBV15
CATSRDPPQVHQPQHF
TGTGCCACCAGCAGAGATCCGCCGCAGGTCCACCAGCCCCAGCATTTT
>TRBJ2-7|15|-|-|TRBV6-5
CASSYSADFTYEQYF
TGTGCCAGCAGTTACTCGGCGGACTTCACTTACGAGCAGTACTTC
>TRBJ2-5|13|-|-|TRBV6-5
CASSLIAAETQYF
TGTGCCAGCAGTTTAATAGCGGCCGAGACCCAGTACTTC
>TRBJ1-5|15|TRBD1|-|TRBV27
CASSLRGGGNQPQHF
TGTGCCAGCAGTTTAAGAGGGGGCGGCAATCAGCCCCAGCATTTT
>TRBJ1-2|11|TRBD1|once|TRBV20-1
CSATRGQGYTF
TGCAGTGCCACCCGGGGACAGGGCTACACCTTC
>TRBJ1-2|16|TRBD1|-|TRBV11-3
CASSLVFRGLYYGYTF
TGTGCCAGCAGCTTAGTGTTCAGGGGGCTATACTATGGCTACACCTTC
>TRBJ2-3|13|-|-|TRBV2
CASMAEATDTQYF
TGTGCCAGCATGGCGGAGGCCACAGATACGCAGTATTTT
>TRBJ1-4|15|TRBD1|few|TRBV30
CAWSVTGVYREKLFF
TGTGCCTGGAGTGTCACAGGGGTTTATAGAGAAAAACTGTTTTTT
>TRBJ2-5|13|-|-|TRBV5-1
CASSFSVQETQYF
TGCGCCAGCAGCTTCTCGGTCCAAGAGACCCAGTACTTC
>TRBJ2-5|16|-|-|TRBV5-1
CASSLGAVEGQETQYF
TGCGCCAGCAGCTTGGGAGCGGTGGAGGGCCAAGAGACCCAGTACTTC
>TRBJ2-1|15|TRBD1|-|TRBV9
CASSVSGTGGNEQFF
TGTGCCAGCAGCGTATCCGGGACAGGGGGCAATGAGCAGTTCTTC
>TRBJ2-1|16|-|-|TRBV6-6
CASSYSPRGAYNEQFF
TGTGCCAGCAGTTACTCGCCCAGGGGGGCTTACAATGAGCAGTTCTTC
>TRBJ2-1|17|-|-|TRBV11-2
CASSLYGGPGSYNEQFF
TGTGCCAGCAGCTTATACGGGGGGCCCGGATCCTACAATGAGCAGTTCTTC
>TRBJ2-7|14|-|few|TRBV27
CASSLGRALYEQYF
TGTGCCAGCAGTTTGGGCAGGGCCCTCTACGAGCAGTACTTC
>TRBJ1-3|16|TRBD1|-|TRBV30
CAWSVPRTGRRNTIYF
TGTGCCTGGAGTGTACCCCGGACAGGGAGACGAAACACCATATATTTT
>TRBJ1-5|11|-|-|TRBV2
CASSEVGPQHF
TGTGCCAGCAGTGAGGTCGGGCCCCAGCATTTT
>TRBJ2-7|13|-|-|TRBV11-3
CASSSQGTYEQYF
TGTGCCAGCAGCTCTCAGGGCACCTACGAGCAGTACTTC
>TRBJ2-1|15|TRBD2|-|TRBV7-2
CASGLLAGGLAEQFF
TGTGCCAGCGGATTACTAGCGGGGGGGCTAGCTGAGCAGTTCTTC
>TRBJ1-2|15|TRBD1|few|TRBV5-1
CASSLATETGDGYTF
TGCGCCAGCAGCTTGGCCACTGAGACAGGGGATGGCTACACCTTC
>TRBJ1-2|14|-|-|TRBV5-1
CASGYSPGEHGYTF
TGCGCCAGCGGATACAGCCCTGGGGAGCATGGCTACACCTTC
>TRBJ2-5|14|-|-|TRBV9
CASSVGSVQETQYF
TGTGCCAGCAGCGTAGGGAGCGTCCAAGAGACCCAGTACTTC
>TRBJ2-2|15|TRBD1|-|TRBV19
CASSIDRGRAGELFF
TGTGCCAGTAGTATCGACAGGGGACGAGCCGGGGAGCTGTTTTTT
>TRBJ1-2|15|-|once|TRBV18
CASSPRDQVNYGYTF
TGTGCCAGCTCACCGCGGGACCAGGTTAATTATGGCTACACCTTC
>TRBJ1-1|15|TRBD1|-|TRBV5-1
CASSETGVAYTEAFF
TGCGCCAGCAGCGAGACAGGGGTCGCGTATACCGAAGCTTTCTTT
>TRBJ2-1|18|-|-|TRBV7-3
CASSLRRGVGSGYNEQFF
TGTGCCAGCAGCTTAAGAAGGGGCGTGGGATCCGGGTACAATGAGCAGTTCTTC
>TRBJ2-1|17|-|once|TRBV9
CASSVAPRAGALAEQFF
TGTGCCAGCAGCGTAGCTCCCAGAGCAGGGGCGCTAGCTGAGCAGTTCTTC